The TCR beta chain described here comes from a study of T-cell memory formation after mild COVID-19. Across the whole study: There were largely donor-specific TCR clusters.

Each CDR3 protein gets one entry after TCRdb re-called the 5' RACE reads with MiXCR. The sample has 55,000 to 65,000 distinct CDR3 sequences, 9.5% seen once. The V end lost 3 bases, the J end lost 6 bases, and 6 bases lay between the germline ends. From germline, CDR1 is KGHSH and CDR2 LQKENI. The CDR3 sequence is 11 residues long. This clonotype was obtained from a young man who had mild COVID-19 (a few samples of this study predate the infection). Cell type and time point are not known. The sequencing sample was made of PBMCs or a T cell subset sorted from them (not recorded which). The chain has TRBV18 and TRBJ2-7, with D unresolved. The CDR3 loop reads CASSPGGEQYV. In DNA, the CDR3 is TGTGCCAGCTCACCGGGTGGCGAGCAGTACGTC.